The next 7 T cell receptor beta chains were all read from a single sample in a study of vaccination and CD4 T cells after COVID-19. The antigens these receptors bind are not known. Noted treatment: roughly 10-day PBMC culture with coronavirus spike peptide pools or control peptides (ViraFEST assay). The unexposed donor provided CD4+ T cells, which were taken before the COVID-19 pandemic (2011-2018). The Oncomine TCR Beta short-read assay was applied to DNA of cultured CD4+ T cells. TCRdb recomputed calls from the PCR reads with MiXCR, one row per CDR3 protein. This sample has some 4,400 distinct CDR3 sequences, with around 50% found just once. Sequenced sample: CD4+ T cells from blood, cultured in vitro. Receptor source: a human donor in good health.

J is TRBJ2-2 and V is TRBV15; 8 bases are shared with TRBD1. Germline V gene lookup returns CDR1 LNHNV and CDR2 YYDKDF (reference sequence). The CDR3 covers 14 residues. J lost 7 bases, V lost 0 bases, and 1 base had no gene match. The CDR3 nucleotides are TGTGCCACCAGCAGAGATACAGGGGGCGGGGAGCTGTTTTTT. Protein: CATSRDTGGGELFF.

The chain is built from TRBV20-1 and TRBJ2-1; TRBD2 matches at 10 bases. Germline trimming cut 5 bases from V and 7 bases from J; bases unmatched to any gene: 8. The CDR3 runs 14 residues. Germline V CDR1 and CDR2: DFQATT, SNEGSKA (reference sequence). CDR3 nucleotides: TGCAGTGCTGACAGCGGGAGGGCCTTGAATGAGCAGTTCTTC. Protein sequence: CSADSGRALNEQFF.

The rearrangement joins TRBV7-2 to TRBJ1-3; D may be TRBD1 (5 bases). The CDR3 contains 16 residues. The germline V gene has CDR1 SGHTA and CDR2 FQGNSA. V was clipped by 5 bases and J by 0 bases, with 14 bases between them. As DNA, the CDR3 is TGTGCCAGCAGCCTTTGGGGCAGCAACTCTGGAAACACCATATATTTT. Amino acid sequence: CASSLWGSNSGNTIYF.

The chain is built from TRBV7-2 and TRBJ2-1, with D maybe TRBD1 (5 bases). This CDR3 region has 13 residues. V lost 4 bases to trimming and J lost 9 bases, with 13 bases between them. The V gene's germline CDR1 is SGHTA and CDR2 FQGNSA. In nucleotides, the CDR3 is TGTGCCAGCAGCTCTCGTCGACAGCTTGAGCAGTTCTTC. It yields the protein CASSSRRQLEQFF.

The CDR3 nucleotides read TGTGCCAGCAGTTCCCACAGGGGTCTAGGAGCAGATACGCAGTATTTT. It translates to CASSSHRGLGADTQYF. This chain connects TRBV6-5 to TRBJ2-3; TRBD1 agrees at 7 bases. The CDR3 consists of 16 residues. After removal of 4 bases from V and 4 bases from J, the junction contained 11 bases not matched to a gene. Germline values: CDR1 MNHEY, CDR2 SVGAGI.

This sequence joins TRBV11-1 and TRBJ2-7, with 9 bases lining up with TRBD1. There are 16 residues in the CDR3. CDR1 is SGHAT, CDR2 FQDESV, per germline (reference sequence). With 5 bases clipped from V and 4 bases from J, the junction kept 12 bases outside the gene matches. Here the CDR3 reads CASSNPFDRGTYEQYF. The CDR3 coding sequence is TGTGCCAGCAGCAACCCCTTCGACAGGGGGACGTACGAGCAGTACTTC.

The chain links TRBV4-1 to TRBJ1-6; TRBD1 aligns across 8 bases. Trimming took 4 bases from V and 7 from J; bases not matched to a gene: 9. Per germline, CDR1 MGHRA and CDR2 YSYEKL. The length of the CDR3 is 16 residues. CDR3 coding DNA: TGCGCCAGCAGCCCGGCGGACAGGGTGGTCAATTCACCCCTCCACTTT. Its protein is CASSPADRVVNSPLHF.